The entry below gives a single T cell receptor (beta chain) sequence along with its context. What antigen it recognizes has not been identified. Base qualities are not provided; no much larger clone lies one nucleotide away. The listed sequencing device is Illumina Genome Analyzer IIx. In TCRdb, the public reads were trimmed at Q25 with fastp and aligned with MiXCR, with productive beta chains retained. Each CDR3 protein gets just one entry, which takes the most common genes and DNA from the rows behind it. Recorded for this sample are 29,000 or so distinct CDR3 sequences; roughly 18% of them occurred a single time. Roughly 4% of the sample comes from the top ten. The data originate from a study of patients with pleural tuberculosis (dated by TCRdb to 2013 to 2016). The sequenced sample was peripheral blood. The clonotype comes from a human donor with pleural tuberculosis.

The CDR3 loop reads CASTLEGVNLPGANVLTF. The DNA reads as follows: TGTGCCAGTACCCTGGAGGGGGTCAACCTCCCTGGGGCCAACGTCCTGACTTTC. The chain links TRBV19 with TRBJ2-6; the D region may be TRBD1 or TRBD2, each matching 6 bases equally. V sheds 7 bases and J sheds 2 bases, leaving 21 bases between their ends. The germline V gene (reference sequence) sets CDR1 to LNHDA and CDR2 to SQIVND. The CDR3 starts with the cysteine, ends with the phenylalanine, and has 18 residues. The sequence is cut down to CDR3 DNA, 54 bases in frame from base 1.